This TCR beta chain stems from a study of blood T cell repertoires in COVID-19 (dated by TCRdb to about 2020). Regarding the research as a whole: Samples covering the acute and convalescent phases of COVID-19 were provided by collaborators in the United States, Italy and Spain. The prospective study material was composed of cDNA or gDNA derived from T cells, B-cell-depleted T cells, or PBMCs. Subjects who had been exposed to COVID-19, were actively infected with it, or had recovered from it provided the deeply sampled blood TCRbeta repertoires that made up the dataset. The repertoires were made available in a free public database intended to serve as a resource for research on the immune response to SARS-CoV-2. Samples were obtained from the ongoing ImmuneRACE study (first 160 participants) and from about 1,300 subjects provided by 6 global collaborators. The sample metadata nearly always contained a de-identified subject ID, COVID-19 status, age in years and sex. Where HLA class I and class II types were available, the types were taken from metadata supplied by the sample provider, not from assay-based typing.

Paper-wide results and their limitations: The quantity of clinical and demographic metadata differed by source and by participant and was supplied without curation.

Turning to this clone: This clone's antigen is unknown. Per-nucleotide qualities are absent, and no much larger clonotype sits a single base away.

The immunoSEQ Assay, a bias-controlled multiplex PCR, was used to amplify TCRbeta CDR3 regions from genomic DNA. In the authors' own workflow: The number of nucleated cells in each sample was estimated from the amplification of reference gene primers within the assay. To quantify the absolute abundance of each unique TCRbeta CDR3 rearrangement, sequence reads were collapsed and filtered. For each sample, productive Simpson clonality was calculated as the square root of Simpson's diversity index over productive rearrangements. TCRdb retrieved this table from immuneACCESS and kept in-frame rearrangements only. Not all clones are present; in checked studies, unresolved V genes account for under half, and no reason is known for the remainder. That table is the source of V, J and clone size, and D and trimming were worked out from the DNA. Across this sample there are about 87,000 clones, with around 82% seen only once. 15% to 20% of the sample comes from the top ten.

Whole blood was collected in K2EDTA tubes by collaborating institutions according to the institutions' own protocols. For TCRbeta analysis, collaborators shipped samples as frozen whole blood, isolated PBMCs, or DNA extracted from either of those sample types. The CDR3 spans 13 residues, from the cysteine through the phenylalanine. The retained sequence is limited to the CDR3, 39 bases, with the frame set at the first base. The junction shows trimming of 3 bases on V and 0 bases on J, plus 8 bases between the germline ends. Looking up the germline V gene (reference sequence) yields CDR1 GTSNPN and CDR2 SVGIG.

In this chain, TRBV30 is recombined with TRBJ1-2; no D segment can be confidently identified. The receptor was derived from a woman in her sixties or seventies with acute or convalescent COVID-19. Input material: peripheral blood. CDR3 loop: CAWRGRANYGYTF. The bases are TGTGCCTGGAGGGGCAGAGCTAACTATGGCTACACCTTC.